Listed here are 32 T cell receptor beta chains from one sample, sequenced in a study of T-cell memory formation after mild COVID-19. One entry per CDR3 protein, called by TCRdb with MiXCR from the 5' RACE reads. The sample shows about 350,000 distinct CDR3 sequences, 25% to 30% of them seen only once. The material sequenced was PBMCs or a T cell subset sorted from them (not recorded which). These receptors were collected from an adult woman who had mild COVID-19 (a few samples of this study predate the infection). Cell type and time point are not known.

The CDR3 spells CAISQAPGGETQYF. The CDR3 DNA is TGTGCCATCTCCCAAGCTCCTGGAGGAGAGACCCAGTACTTC. The chain has TRBV10-3 and TRBJ2-5; maybe TRBD2 (5 bases). The CDR3 is made up of 14 amino acids. The V gene lost 8 bases and the J gene lost 4 bases, with 17 bases spanning the gap. From germline, CDR1 is ENHRY and CDR2 SYGVKD.

Only a few counts were recorded for this clonotype. V gene TRBV25-1 combines with J gene TRBJ2-7; 7 positions agree with TRBD1. This CDR3 has 19 amino acids. With 2 bases clipped from V and 4 bases from J, the junction kept 20 bases outside the gene matches. Germline loops: CDR1 MGHDK, CDR2 SYGVNS. The DNA of the CDR3 is TGTGCCAGCAGTGAAATAAGTTACGGGACAGAGGTCTCGAGGTACGAGCAGTACTTC. Encoded protein: CASSEISYGTEVSRYEQYF.

J is TRBJ2-3 and V is TRBV14; TRBD1 is a possible D gene (6 bases). The CDR3 sequence is 15 residues long. Trimming stripped 2 bases from V and 4 bases from J, with 13 bases between. CDR1 SGHDN and CDR2 FVKESK come from the germline V gene. CDR3 nucleotides: TGTGCCAGCAGCCAAAACCTACGGACAGCAGATACGCAGTATTTT. Translated, it gives CASSQNLRTADTQYF. Full variable domain (rest looked up from reference TRBV14 and TRBJ2-3): EAGVTQFPSHSVIEKGQTVTLRCDPISGHDNLYWYRRVMGKEIKFLLHFVKESKQDESGMPNNRFLAERTGGTYSTLKVQPAELEDSGVYFCASSQNLRTADTQYFGPGTRLTVL.

This clonotype was recorded a few times. The rearrangement uses TRBV5-5 and TRBJ2-1, with 7 bases lining up with TRBD1. Germline V gene data show CDR1 as SGHKS and CDR2 as YYEKEE (reference sequence). The CDR3 is 16 amino acids. With 4 bases clipped from V and 4 bases from J, the junction kept 11 bases outside the gene matches. CDR3 nucleotide sequence: TGTGCCAGCAGCCGAATAACCGGGACAGTGTACAATGAGCAGTTCTTC. Protein product: CASSRITGTVYNEQFF.

This clonotype appeared a few times. The V call is TRBV7-2, the J call TRBJ2-1; D call uncertain. The CDR3 is made up of 12 amino acids. The ends were cut back, 6 bases at V and 6 bases at J, with 9 bases in the middle. CDR1 and CDR2 (germline): SGHTA, FQGNSA. This CDR3 reads CASRNPSNEQFF. The CDR3 DNA reads TGTGCCAGCAGAAATCCTAGCAATGAGCAGTTCTTC.

This clonotype showed up just a few times. The chain is built from TRBV7-3 and TRBJ2-5, with D perhaps given as TRBD1 or TRBD2 (5 bases each). With 3 bases removed from V and 9 bases from J, the gap between germline ends came to 14 bases. The CDR3 runs 13 residues. Germline V gives CDR1 SGHTA, CDR2 FQGTGA. The CDR3 region is CASSLGPVGAQYF. CDR3 nucleotide sequence: TGTGCCAGCAGCTTGGGGCCTGTGGGGGCCCAGTACTTC.

This clonotype was detected only a few times. This sequence joins TRBV6-2 or TRBV6-3 and TRBJ1-2, with no clear D. The CDR3 has 12 residues. Germline V gives CDR1 MNHEY, CDR2 SVGEGT. With 2 bases removed from V and 8 bases from J, the gap between germline ends came to 9 bases. This CDR3 reads CASSYHGRGYTF. Here the CDR3 DNA reads TGTGCCAGCAGTTACCACGGACGGGGCTACACCTTC.

This clonotype was seen more than once but under ten times. The chain recombines TRBV24-1 with TRBJ2-3; D is unclear. The CDR3 runs to 15 residues. The germline gives CDR1 KGHDR, CDR2 SFDVKD. Trimming removed 4 bases from V and 2 bases from J, with 12 bases in between. The CDR3 loop is CATSEGTITTDTQYF. CDR3 DNA: TGTGCCACCAGTGAGGGAACTATCACCACAGATACGCAGTATTTT.

The genes are TRBV20-1 and TRBJ2-1; no firm D call. V was clipped by 2 bases and J by 4 bases, with 6 bases between them. The CDR3 extends over 12 amino acids. Looked up from germline, CDR1 is DFQATT and CDR2 is SNEGSKA (reference sequence). CDR3 nucleotides: TGCAGTGCTAGACTTTCTTACAATGAGCAGTTCTTC. This encodes CSARLSYNEQFF.

The sample holds a few counts of this clonotype. The chain joins TRBV2 to TRBJ2-7; perhaps TRBD1 as D (5 bases). V lost 2 bases and J 4 bases, leaving 15 bases between the germline ends. The CDR3 totals 15 residues. The germline V gene encodes CDR1 SNHLY and CDR2 FYNNEI. CDR3 DNA sequence: TGTGCCAGCAGTGAACAGGGTCCGGCAGGGTACGAGCAGTACTTC. Its translation is CASSEQGPAGYEQYF.

The rearrangement joins TRBV6-1 to TRBJ2-1, with 8 nucleotides matching TRBD1. Germline V gene lookup returns CDR1 MNHNS and CDR2 SASEGT. This CDR3 has 15 residues. The junction had 8 bases not matched to a gene; V was cut back by 4 bases and J by 6 bases. CDR3 in DNA: TGTGCCAGCAGTGCGGACAGGGCCTGGGGCAATGAGCAGTTCTTC. Protein product: CASSADRAWGNEQFF.

This clonotype showed up just a few times. The chain has TRBV23-1 and TRBJ2-7; 7 bases are a match to TRBD1. TRBV23-1 is classed as an ORF, of uncertain function. The trim removed 2 bases at V and 0 bases at J, leaving 7 bases unmatched. There are 16 residues in the CDR3. CDR3 nucleotide sequence: TGCGCCAGCAGTCAACCCGGGACAGTGTTCTCCTACGAGCAGTACTTC. It codes for CASSQPGTVFSYEQYF.

The gene calls are TRBV3-1 and TRBJ1-1; possibly TRBD1 for D (5 bases). Germline V gene lookup returns CDR1 LGHDT and CDR2 YNNKEL (reference sequence). The CDR3 is made up of 15 amino acids. V lost 10 bases, J lost 4 bases, and 22 bases lay in between. The CDR3 reads CATAPAGTAGTEAFF. The CDR3 DNA reads as TGTGCCACGGCTCCTGCCGGGACTGCGGGCACTGAAGCTTTCTTT.

This clonotype was detected many times. This rearrangement joins TRBV4-1 to TRBJ2-1; possibly TRBD2 for D (7 bases). This CDR3 has 17 amino acids. Per the germline V gene, CDR1 is MGHRA and CDR2 is YSYEKL. V shed 0 bases and J shed 2 bases, with 14 bases lying between them. Here the CDR3 reads CASSQDGTGGPYNEQFF. The CDR3 DNA follows: TGCGCCAGCAGCCAAGATGGAACGGGGGGCCCCTACAATGAGCAGTTCTTC.

V gene TRBV6-1 combines with J gene TRBJ2-5; 7 bases match TRBD1. In germline, CDR1 is MNHNS, CDR2 SASEGT. The length of the CDR3 is 16 residues. V lost 10 bases, J lost 4 bases, and 18 bases stayed unmatched. CDR3 in amino acids: CATFPGTAPFGETQYF. The CDR3 nucleotides are TGTGCCACTTTCCCCGGGACAGCTCCTTTTGGAGAGACCCAGTACTTC.

V gene TRBV3-1 combines with J gene TRBJ2-3, with TRBD2 identical over 10 bases. Looked up from germline, CDR1 is LGHDT and CDR2 is YNNKEL (reference sequence). V lost 6 bases to trimming and J lost 1 base; unmatched junction nucleotides: 4. This CDR3 is 15 amino acids long. CDR3 protein: CASSSSGGRTDTQYF. The CDR3 DNA reads as TGTGCCAGCAGTTCTAGCGGGGGACGCACAGATACGCAGTATTTT.

The CDR3 sequence is CASSPNRVNTEAFF. CDR3 bases: TGTGCCAGCAGCCCAAATCGGGTGAACACTGAAGCTTTCTTT. The rearrangement uses TRBV4-2 and TRBJ1-1; D is ambiguous. The V gene's germline CDR1 is LGHNA and CDR2 YNFKEQ. V lost 4 bases and J lost 0, with 9 bases in between. The CDR3 has 14 residues.

This clonotype was seen a few times. The chain is built from TRBV12-3 or TRBV12-4 and TRBJ2-2; D possibly corresponds to TRBD1 (5 bases). The CDR3 length is 13 residues. Trimming left V 7 bases short and J 4 bases short, with 10 bases between. The CDR3 here is CASKRGGTGELFF. CDR3 in DNA: TGTGCCAGCAAAAGGGGTGGCACCGGGGAGCTGTTTTTT.

This clonotype was picked up a small number of times. V usage is TRBV7-6 and J usage is TRBJ2-7; tentatively, D is TRBD2 (5 bases). CDR1 and CDR2 (germline): SGHVS, FNYEAQ. Trimming took 3 bases from V and 5 from J, leaving 11 bases between them. The CDR3 contains 13 residues. The CDR3 is CASSFTREHEQYF. The CDR3 DNA reads TGTGCCAGCAGCTTCACTAGGGAACACGAGCAGTACTTC.

In this sample, this clonotype turned up a few times. This chain links TRBV19 with TRBJ1-1; a possible D gene is TRBD1 (6 bases). Germline V gene data show CDR1 as LNHDA and CDR2 as SQIVND (reference sequence). The CDR3 extends over 12 amino acids. V was cut by 4 bases and J by 8 bases, with 11 bases left in between. The CDR3 DNA reads TGTGCCAGTAGTACGAGACAGGTCGAAGCTTTCTTT. It encodes CASSTRQVEAFF.

The genes are TRBV5-5 and TRBJ2-5; weak D call: TRBD2 (6 bases). The germline CDR1 and CDR2 sequences are SGHKS and YYEKEE (reference sequence). Trimming pared 6 bases from V and 4 bases from J, leaving 16 bases between. The CDR3 runs to 14 residues. Written as DNA, the CDR3 is TGTGCCAGCAAAGATCGGGGGACCCGAGAGACCCAGTACTTC. Protein: CASKDRGTRETQYF.

The chain joins TRBV5-1 to TRBJ2-3, with D unresolved. The CDR3 runs to 14 residues. Germline CDR1 is SGHRS and CDR2 is YFSETQ. V shed 0 bases and J shed 0 bases, with 5 bases lying between them. DNA of the CDR3: TGCGCCAGCAGCTTGGTAGAAAGCACAGATACGCAGTATTTT. This sequence encodes CASSLVESTDTQYF.

V and J are TRBV12-3 or TRBV12-4 and TRBJ1-1, with unresolved D. The CDR3 covers 13 residues. Trimming pared 3 bases from V and 1 base from J, leaving 6 bases between. DNA of the CDR3: TGTGCCAGCAGTTTCCGAACGAACACTGAAGCTTTCTTT. Its translation is CASSFRTNTEAFF.

The J gene is TRBJ1-1, the V gene TRBV5-6; the D gene is possibly TRBD1 (6 bases). CDR1 is SGHDT, CDR2 YYEEEE, per germline. V gave up 1 base and J gave up 0 bases, with 19 bases separating them. The CDR3 is 18 amino acids. CDR3 sequence (DNA): TGTGCCAGCAGCTTGCCCGAGGACAGTATTAACATGAACACTGAAGCTTTCTTT. Its translation is CASSLPEDSINMNTEAFF. Full variable domain (missing parts from reference TRBV5-6 and TRBJ1-1): DAGVTQSPTHLIKTRGQQVTLRCSPKSGHDTVSWYQQALGQGPQFIFQYYEEEERQRGNFPDRFSGHQFPNYSSELNVNALLLGDSALYLCASSLPEDSINMNTEAFFGQGTRLTVV.

This clonotype was found a few times. The V gene is TRBV6-5, the J gene TRBJ2-6; D is perhaps TRBD1 (5 bases). Deletions cut 2 bases from V and 0 bases from J, with 8 bases between. The CDR3 consists of 16 residues. Germline V gene data show CDR1 as MNHEY and CDR2 as SVGAGI. CDR3 amino acids: CASSYGARSGANVLTF. In DNA form, the CDR3 reads TGTGCCAGCAGTTACGGGGCCCGCTCTGGGGCCAACGTCCTGACTTTC.

The rearrangement links TRBV5-5 to TRBJ1-3; no firm D call. Germline V gene data show CDR1 as SGHKS and CDR2 as YYEKEE (reference sequence). The CDR3 has 14 amino acids. V lost 4 bases to trimming and J lost 0 bases, with 8 bases between them. The CDR3 DNA reads TGTGCCAGCAGCGGAAGCTTCTCTGGAAACACCATATATTTT. Translated: CASSGSFSGNTIYF.

The chain uses TRBV9 and TRBJ2-3; no clear D gene. This CDR3 spans 14 amino acids. Germline assignment: CDR1 SGDLS and CDR2 YYNGEE. V was cut by 0 bases and J by 6 bases, with 11 bases left in between. The CDR3 DNA reads TGTGCCAGCAGCGTAGCTGTTGGAGCGGATACGCAGTATTTT. It specifies CASSVAVGADTQYF.

The chain has TRBV28 and TRBJ1-5; D gene unclear. CDR1 and CDR2 from the germline V gene are MDHEN and SYDVKM. The CDR3 is 12 residues long. V was cut by 10 bases and J by 6 bases, with 13 bases left in between. CDR3: CATRSRGQPQHF. CDR3 bases: TGTGCCACCCGGAGCCGGGGTCAGCCCCAGCATTTT.

The chain has TRBV4-1 and TRBJ2-7; D gene ambiguous. Trimming took off 0 bases at V and 3 bases at J, with 12 bases between the two ends. The CDR3 has 15 amino acids. Looked up from germline, CDR1 is MGHRA and CDR2 is YSYEKL. For the CDR3, the DNA is TGCGCCAGCAGCCAAGAAGGGTTCTTGTACTACGAGCAGTACTTC. Its protein product is CASSQEGFLYYEQYF.

The chain recombines TRBV12-3 or TRBV12-4 with TRBJ2-5, with TRBD2 identical over 7 bases. J lost 4 bases, V lost 8 bases, and 10 bases had no gene match. The CDR3 consists of 14 residues. The CDR3 loop reads CASSWSGRAETQYF. CDR3 DNA: TGTGCCAGCTCCTGGTCGGGGAGGGCAGAGACCCAGTACTTC.

This clonotype was observed a few times. This rearrangement joins TRBV7-6 to TRBJ1-1; no definite D call. The V and J ends lost 2 bases and 4 bases respectively, with 11 bases between them. Germline CDR1 reads SGHVS; CDR2 reads FNYEAQ. There are 14 residues in the CDR3. This CDR3 reads CASSLSTGSTEAFF. In DNA form, the CDR3 reads TGTGCCAGCAGCTTATCGACTGGGAGCACTGAAGCTTTCTTT.

Only a few counts were recorded for this clonotype. The genes are TRBV2 and TRBJ1-1, with D hard to call. The CDR3 is 12 amino acids. Germline loops: CDR1 SNHLY, CDR2 FYNNEI. Between the trimmed V and J ends, which lost 8 bases and 1 base, there was a span of 8 bases. Written as DNA, the CDR3 is TGTGCCAGCGGTCTGGCGAACACTGAAGCTTTCTTT. Encoded protein: CASGLANTEAFF. Using reference TRBV2 and TRBJ1-1 for the parts outside the CDR3, the full variable domain is EPEVTQTPSHQVTQMGQEVILRCVPISNHLYFYWYRQILGQKVEFLVSFYNNEISEKSEIFDDQFSVERPDGSNFTLKIRSTKLEDSAMYFCASGLANTEAFFGQGTRLTVV.